This T cell receptor (beta chain) was recovered during a study of T cell changes during pregnancy in multiple sclerosis. This table comes from immunoSEQ multiplex PCR, and its TCRdb copy is limited to in-frame clones, with some not included. The sample includes around 100,000 clones, around 93% of them seen just once. Material: peripheral blood, obtained after pregnancy. This sequence was found in a female donor with multiple sclerosis, enrolled in a pregnancy study.

This CDR3 reads CASSFRQGASNYGYTF. As DNA, the CDR3 is TGTGCCAGCAGCTTTCGGCAGGGGGCGTCTAACTATGGCTACACCTTC. The V call is TRBV5-6, the J call TRBJ1-2, with 8 bases matching TRBD1. The length of the CDR3 is 16 residues. V was clipped by 2 bases and J by 0 bases; unmatched bases: 6. CDR1 and CDR2 (germline): SGHDT, YYEEEE.